The next 30 T cell receptor beta chains were all read from a single sample in a study of T cells in Graves' hyperthyroidism and ophthalmopathy. TCR beta CDR3 regions were amplified from RNA transcripts. RT-PCR in the first round (using the HTBI primer set) targeted the TCR CDR3. From the multiplex PCR reads, TCRdb called clonotypes with MiXCR, one entry per CDR3 protein. The table records roughly 630,000 distinct CDR3 sequences, about 15% of them present only once. Sequencing input: blood. These receptor sequences come from a woman younger than 45 with Graves' hyperthyroidism.

The V gene is TRBV5-6, the J gene TRBJ2-3, with D maybe TRBD2 (6 bases). Germline CDR1 and CDR2: SGHDT and YYEEEE. V lost 0 bases, J lost 2 bases, and 19 bases lay in between. The CDR3 is made up of 18 amino acids. The CDR3 here is CASSLEGLRFMITDTQYF. Written as DNA, the CDR3 is TGTGCCAGCAGCTTGGAGGGACTCCGGTTTATGATCACAGATACGCAGTATTTT.

This clonotype occurred many times. V gene TRBV3-1 combines with J gene TRBJ1-2; the D is unclear. Germline loops: CDR1 LGHDT, CDR2 YNNKEL (reference sequence). Trimming took 0 bases from V and 4 from J, leaving 6 bases between them. This CDR3 is 13 amino acids long. The CDR3 sequence is CASSQDLGYGYTF. The CDR3 coding sequence is TGTGCCAGCAGCCAAGATCTCGGCTATGGCTACACCTTC.

CDR3 sequence: CSAAAGTSGSGANVLTF. The DNA of the CDR3 is TGCAGTGCTGCAGCGGGGACTAGCGGCTCTGGGGCCAACGTCCTGACTTTC. The chain uses TRBV20-1 and TRBJ2-6; TRBD2 matches at 11 bases. Trimming cost V 5 bases and J 0 bases; bases outside gene matches: 6. The CDR3 has 17 amino acids. Germline CDR1 reads DFQATT; CDR2 reads SNEGSKA (reference sequence).

Concerning this clonotype itself: It may be a read error: a sequence one base away is much more abundant. V gene TRBV3-1 combines with J gene TRBJ2-5; no firm D call. From germline, CDR1 is LGHDT and CDR2 YNNKEL (reference sequence). CDR3 size: 15 residues. Trimming left V 1 base short and J 2 bases short, with 11 bases between. The CDR3 sequence is CASSQVQSKQETQYF. The CDR3 region has the DNA TGTGCCAGCAGCCAAGTCCAGTCTAAACAAGAGACCCAGTACTTC.

At least ten counts were recorded for this clonotype. The chain carries TRBV7-2 and TRBJ2-3; no clear D. The germline V and J ends were trimmed by 3 bases and 2 bases, with 6 bases remaining between them. The CDR3 sequence is 13 residues long. Germline values: CDR1 SGHTA, CDR2 FQGNSA. Written as DNA, the CDR3 is TGTGCCAGCAGCTTGGGCTACACAGATACGCAGTATTTT. Its protein is CASSLGYTDTQYF. The entire variable domain, with the rest obtained from reference TRBV7-2 and TRBJ2-3, is as follows: GAGVSQSPSNKVTEKGKDVELRCDPISGHTALYWYRQSLGQGLEFLIYFQGNSAPDKSGLPSDRFSAERTGGSVSTLTIQRTQQEDSAVYLCASSLGYTDTQYFGPGTRLTVL.

This clonotype was counted ten times or more. The chain combines TRBV28 with TRBJ2-1; maybe TRBD2 (5 bases). The length of the CDR3 is 15 residues. Trimming removed 7 bases at V and 0 bases at J, with 13 bases between. Germline CDR1 is MDHEN and CDR2 is SYDVKM. The chain's CDR3 is CASKALDYSYNEQFF. The CDR3 bases are TGTGCCAGCAAGGCCCTCGACTACTCCTACAATGAGCAGTTCTTC.

This clonotype was counted ten times or more. The rearrangement uses TRBV20-1 and TRBJ1-5; no firm D call. V was clipped by 6 bases and J by 4 bases, with 10 bases between them. The CDR3 is made up of 12 amino acids. CDR1 DFQATT and CDR2 SNEGSKA come from the germline V gene (reference sequence). In nucleotides, the CDR3 is TGCAGTGCCCGCGGAGCAAATCAGCCCCAGCATTTT. This sequence encodes CSARGANQPQHF.

This clonotype was picked up a small number of times. The chain is built from TRBV29-1 and TRBJ2-3; 7 bases fit TRBD2. Germline V gene sequence: CDR1 SQVTM, CDR2 ANQGSEA. The CDR3 consists of 14 residues. Losses at the gene ends were 2 bases for V and 6 bases for J; bases not matched to a gene: 8. As DNA, the CDR3 is TGCAGCGTTGAACCTCAGGGAGGGTGGGATACGCAGTATTTT. Translation gives CSVEPQGGWDTQYF.

This clonotype was observed a handful of times. V usage is TRBV12-5 and J usage is TRBJ2-1; D possibly matches TRBD1 or TRBD2 (5 bases each). This CDR3 is 17 amino acids long. Per the germline V gene, CDR1 is LGHNT and CDR2 is FRNRAP. Trimming took 0 bases from V and 9 from J, leaving 21 bases between them. The CDR3 here is CASGLVLGRAGMPEQFF. The CDR3 nucleotides read TGTGCTAGTGGTTTGGTACTGGGGCGGGCCGGTATGCCTGAGCAGTTCTTC.

This clonotype was counted a few times. V usage is TRBV7-9 and J usage is TRBJ1-2; 12 bases match TRBD1. CDR3 length equals 17 residues. After removal of 7 bases from V and 3 bases from J, the junction contained 12 bases not matched to a gene. Germline V gives CDR1 SEHNR, CDR2 FQNEAQ (reference sequence). The CDR3 region has the DNA TGTGCCAGCAACCCCCCCGGGACAGGGGGCCACTACTATGGCTACACCTTC. Amino acids: CASNPPGTGGHYYGYTF. Filled out from reference TRBV7-9 and TRBJ1-2, the complete variable domain reads DTGVSQNPRHKITKRGQNVTFRCDPISEHNRLYWYRQTLGQGPEFLTYFQNEAQLEKSRLLSDRFSAERPKGSFSTLEIQRTEQGDSAMYLCASNPPGTGGHYYGYTFGSGTRLTVV.

CDR3 in DNA: TGCAGTGCTAAGGGACTAGCGGGTGCTGCAGATACGCAGTATTTT. It is translated as CSAKGLAGAADTQYF. J is TRBJ2-3 and V is TRBV20-1; the match to TRBD2 covers 12 bases. There are 15 residues in the CDR3. With 4 bases clipped from V and 4 bases from J, the junction kept 6 bases outside the gene matches. The germline V gene encodes CDR1 DFQATT and CDR2 SNEGSKA (reference sequence).

This clonotype was counted ten times or more. The rearrangement links TRBV6-1 to TRBJ2-1, with 8 bases lining up with TRBD1. V shed 5 bases, J shed 0 bases, and the junction held 3 bases outside the gene matches. The germline CDR1 and CDR2 sequences are MNHNS and SASEGT. The CDR3 runs 15 residues. As DNA, the CDR3 is TGTGCCAGCAGTAAGGACAGGGACTCCTACAATGAGCAGTTCTTC. Translation: CASSKDRDSYNEQFF.

The rearrangement joins TRBV29-1 to TRBJ1-1; D is perhaps TRBD1 (5 bases). This CDR3 contains 14 residues. Per the germline V gene, CDR1 is SQVTM and CDR2 is ANQGSEA. Deletions cut 4 bases from V and 1 base from J, with 13 bases between. CDR3 bases: TGCAGCGTTGCCACCGGGACTGCGAACACTGAAGCTTTCTTT. Protein product: CSVATGTANTEAFF.

In this sample, this clonotype turned up many times. This sequence joins TRBV18 and TRBJ1-1, with TRBD1 matching over 7 bases. Germline V gene data show CDR1 as KGHSH and CDR2 as LQKENI. V shed 8 bases and J 2 bases; nucleotides not matched to a gene: 8. The length of the CDR3 is 14 residues. DNA for the CDR3: TGTGCCAGCAGTCCACAGGGGTTAAACACTGAAGCTTTCTTT. Protein product: CASSPQGLNTEAFF.

This clonotype has ten or more counts. This CDR3 is CASSFPAHNEQFF. As DNA, the CDR3 is TGCGCCAGCAGCTTTCCCGCTCACAATGAGCAGTTCTTC. The rearrangement links TRBV5-1 to TRBJ2-1, with D unresolved. There are 13 residues in the CDR3. Germline V gene sequence: CDR1 SGHRS, CDR2 YFSETQ. V gave up 2 bases and J gave up 5 bases, with 8 bases separating them.

The rearrangement joins TRBV28 to TRBJ1-1; possible D gene TRBD1, 5 bases. Trimming removed 7 bases from V and 5 bases from J, with 14 bases in between. Germline-derived CDR1 and CDR2 are MDHEN and SYDVKM. The CDR3 is 13 residues long. CDR3 DNA: TGTGCCAGCACGGGGCCAGGAAGGACTGAAGCTTTCTTT. Protein product: CASTGPGRTEAFF.

The CDR3 DNA sequence: TGCGCCACCAAAATAGGGCGGGAGTCCTACGAGCAGTACTTC. Translation: CATKIGRESYEQYF. The chain is built from TRBV10-2 and TRBJ2-7; 7 bases line up with TRBD2. The CDR3 is 14 residues long. V lost 10 bases, J lost 1 base, and 10 bases stayed unmatched. Germline CDR1 is WSHSY and CDR2 is SAAADI.

This clonotype was observed a handful of times. The V call is TRBV30, the J call TRBJ2-5, with D possibly being TRBD1 or TRBD2 (5 bases each). Germline V gene lookup returns CDR1 GTSNPN and CDR2 SVGIG (reference sequence). With 1 base removed from V and 4 bases from J, the gap between germline ends came to 10 bases. The CDR3 length is 13 residues. Here the CDR3 reads CAWSERGRETQYF. As DNA, the CDR3 is TGTGCCTGGAGTGAGAGGGGTAGAGAGACCCAGTACTTC.

Many counts were recorded for this clonotype. The rearrangement joins TRBV29-1 to TRBJ2-5, with 8 bases aligning to TRBD1. CDR1 is SQVTM, CDR2 ANQGSEA, per germline. Trimming took 7 bases from V and 5 from J; bases not matched to a gene: 6. There are 12 residues in the CDR3. The CDR3, as DNA: TGCAGCGGAACAGGGGGTTCGGAGACCCAGTACTTC. This translates into CSGTGGSETQYF.

This clonotype has only a few counts. The J gene is TRBJ2-3, the V gene TRBV14; D might be TRBD1 or TRBD2, each matching 5 bases. V was clipped by 4 bases and J by 0 bases, with 17 bases between them. The CDR3 sequence is 17 residues long. The germline V gene has CDR1 SGHDN and CDR2 FVKESK. CDR3 nucleotides: TGTGCCAGCAGCCTGCTCCAGGGAGACTCTAGCACAGATACGCAGTATTTT. This codes for CASSLLQGDSSTDTQYF. Full variable domain (remainder filled in from reference TRBV14 and TRBJ2-3): EAGVTQFPSHSVIEKGQTVTLRCDPISGHDNLYWYRRVMGKEIKFLLHFVKESKQDESGMPNNRFLAERTGGTYSTLKVQPAELEDSGVYFCASSLLQGDSSTDTQYFGPGTRLTVL.

Details on this clonotype: A much bigger clone sits one base away, suggesting this may be a read error. V is TRBV5-1 and J is TRBJ2-1; 7 nucleotides agree with TRBD2. Trimming removed 4 bases from V and 6 bases from J; junction bases left unmatched: 10. CDR3 length: 15 amino acids. CDR1 is SGHRS, CDR2 YFSETQ, per germline. CDR3 in amino acids: CASSTSRTRANEQFF. The CDR3 coding sequence is TGCGCCAGCAGCACCTCCAGGACTAGGGCCAATGAGCAGTTCTTC. The full variable domain, completed using reference TRBV5-1 and TRBJ2-1, is KAGVTQTPRYLIKTRGQQVTLSCSPISGHRSVSWYQQTPGQGLQFLFEYFSETQRNKGNFPGRFSGRQFSNSRSEMNVSTLELGDSALYLCASSTSRTRANEQFFGPGTRLTVL.

This clonotype turned up a few times. The genes are TRBV6-2 or TRBV6-3 and TRBJ2-2; D may match TRBD1 or TRBD2 (6 bases each). Germline V gene data show CDR1 as MNHEY and CDR2 as SVGEGT. Trimming removed 3 bases from V and 3 bases from J, with 14 bases in between. CDR3 size: 16 residues. The CDR3 DNA sequence: TGTGCCAGCAGTTATTACGGGGGCTTGGACACCGGGGAGCTGTTTTTT. It codes for CASSYYGGLDTGELFF.

This clonotype was recorded once. The V call is TRBV4-1, the J call TRBJ2-1; TRBD1 aligns across 8 bases. Germline V lookup: CDR1 MGHRA, CDR2 YSYEKL. The CDR3 contains 17 residues. V lost 1 base to trimming and J lost 2 bases; unmatched junction nucleotides: 7. DNA for the CDR3: TGCGCCAGCAGCCAAGGACAGGGGATGGGCGCCTACAATGAGCAGTTCTTC. This translates into CASSQGQGMGAYNEQFF.

This clonotype has just a few counts. V gene TRBV7-2 combines with J gene TRBJ1-6, with D possibly TRBD1 on 6 matching bases. Per germline, CDR1 SGHTA and CDR2 FQGNSA. This CDR3 has 15 amino acids. The germline V and J ends were trimmed by 4 bases and 7 bases, with 14 bases remaining between them. CDR3 in amino acids: CASSSLGRGNSPLHF. The CDR3 DNA reads TGTGCCAGCAGCTCCCTCGGAAGGGGGAATTCACCCCTCCACTTT.

This clonotype was counted ten times or more. V and J are TRBV7-2 and TRBJ2-1; 13 positions agree with TRBD2. This CDR3 has 15 amino acids. Germline CDR1 reads SGHTA; CDR2 reads FQGNSA. The trim removed 5 bases at V and 5 bases at J, leaving 3 bases unmatched. CDR3 in DNA: TGTGCCAGCAGCCAAGGACTAGCGGGAGACAATGAGCAGTTCTTC. Its translation: CASSQGLAGDNEQFF.

Many counts were recorded for this clonotype. This chain connects TRBV7-2 to TRBJ1-1, with a weak D call TRBD1 (5 bases). Germline V gene sequence: CDR1 SGHTA, CDR2 FQGNSA. The CDR3 runs 16 residues. Between the trimmed V and J ends, which lost 6 bases and 4 bases, there was a span of 21 bases. CDR3 sequence (DNA): TGTGCCAGCAGTCCCGGGGCCCGCAGGACGAGCACTGAAGCTTTCTTT. This translates into CASSPGARRTSTEAFF.

The chain links TRBV11-3 to TRBJ2-5, with TRBD1 as a possible D gene (6 bases). This CDR3 spans 15 amino acids. The germline V gene has CDR1 SGHNT and CDR2 YENEEA. Trimming left V 4 bases short and J 5 bases short, with 17 bases between. CDR3 loop: CASSSITGKVETQYF. The CDR3, as DNA: TGTGCCAGCAGCTCTATCACAGGGAAGGTCGAGACCCAGTACTTC.

This clonotype has at least ten counts. The V and J genes are TRBV28 and TRBJ2-6; D is unresolved. CDR1 is MDHEN and CDR2 is SYDVKM in the germline V gene. Trimming pared 6 bases from V and 0 bases from J, leaving 9 bases between. This CDR3 contains 15 residues. In DNA form, the CDR3 reads TGTGCCAGCAGCGGCAGAGACTCTGGGGCCAACGTCCTGACTTTC. As protein: CASSGRDSGANVLTF.

This clonotype occurred many times. The V gene is TRBV6-6, the J gene TRBJ1-5, with D unclear. Per the germline V gene, CDR1 is MNHNY and CDR2 is SVGAGI (reference sequence). Trimming cost V 2 bases and J 5 bases, with 10 bases left between them. There are 14 residues in the CDR3. CDR3 amino acids: CASSYQVPDQPQHF. The CDR3 DNA reads TGTGCCAGCAGTTACCAAGTCCCGGATCAGCCCCAGCATTTT.

In its sample, this clonotype was seen many times. V and J are TRBV6-1 and TRBJ2-7; tentatively, D is TRBD1 (6 bases). The V end was cut by 8 bases, the J end by 0 bases, with 17 bases between. Germline V gene data show CDR1 as MNHNS and CDR2 as SASEGT. The CDR3 loop spans 15 amino acids. The CDR3 DNA sequence: TGTGCCAGCGGGAAACCAGGCAGGGGCTCCTACGAGCAGTACTTC. Translating gives CASGKPGRGSYEQYF.